What follows are 29 T cell receptor beta chains derived from one specimen sequenced in a study of blood T cell repertoires in COVID-19. Assay: immunoSEQ multiplex PCR; the TCRdb copy retains only in-frame clones and omits some. The sample holds fewer than 700,000 clones, about 88% seen once. Sequenced material: peripheral blood. The origin of the receptors is a woman aged 50 to 65 with COVID-19, enrolled during active disease.

The chain combines TRBV5-1 with TRBJ2-3, with D possibly TRBD1 on 6 matching bases. The germline CDR1 and CDR2 sequences are SGHRS and YFSETQ. CDR3 length equals 16 residues. The V and J ends lost 0 bases and 2 bases respectively, with 13 bases between them. The CDR3 DNA reads TGCGCCAGCAGCTTGGGAGGGGGAGTTGACACAGATACGCAGTATTTT. Its translation: CASSLGGGVDTDTQYF.

The rearrangement joins TRBV6-5 to TRBJ1-1; TRBD1 agrees at 9 bases. Germline V CDR1 and CDR2: MNHEY, SVGAGI. Trimming took 7 bases from V and 1 from J; bases not matched to a gene: 4. The CDR3 covers 14 residues. This CDR3 reads CASTGTGPNTEAFF. For the CDR3, the DNA is TGTGCCAGCACCGGGACAGGGCCGAACACTGAAGCTTTCTTT.

J is TRBJ1-5 and V is TRBV5-6; tentatively, D is TRBD1 (6 bases). V shed 4 bases and J shed 7 bases, with 15 bases lying between them. This CDR3 region has 14 residues. Germline loops: CDR1 SGHDT, CDR2 YYEEEE. Here the CDR3 reads CASSLSGEWQPQHF. The DNA of the CDR3 is TGTGCCAGCAGCCTGTCAGGGGAATGGCAGCCCCAGCATTTT. Combining the CDR3 with reference TRBV5-6 and TRBJ1-5 gives the whole variable domain DAGVTQSPTHLIKTRGQQVTLRCSPKSGHDTVSWYQQALGQGPQFIFQYYEEEERQRGNFPDRFSGHQFPNYSSELNVNALLLGDSALYLCASSLSGEWQPQHFGDGTRLSIL.

V and J are TRBV5-5 and TRBJ1-2, with 11 bases lining up with TRBD1. Germline V gene sequence: CDR1 SGHKS, CDR2 YYEKEE (reference sequence). This CDR3 spans 17 amino acids. Losses at the gene ends were 0 bases for V and 2 bases for J; bases not matched to a gene: 6. CDR3 DNA: TGTGCCAGCAGCTTGGCCCCGGGGACAGGGGGGAACTATGGCTACACCTTC. Translated, it gives CASSLAPGTGGNYGYTF.

The CDR3 coding sequence is TGCAGCGACGTTGGACAGGGAGGAGGCTACACCTTC. It encodes CSDVGQGGGYTF. The rearrangement joins TRBV29-1 to TRBJ1-2; 8 bases map to TRBD1. V lost 7 bases and J lost 8; bases outside the gene matches: 9. Germline V gene lookup returns CDR1 SQVTM and CDR2 ANQGSEA. This CDR3 has 12 residues. Full variable domain (remainder filled in from reference TRBV29-1 and TRBJ1-2): SAVISQKPSRDICQRGTSLTIQCQVDSQVTMMFWYRQQPGQSLTLIATANQGSEATYESGFVIDKFPISRPNLTFSTLTVSNMSPEDSSIYLCSDVGQGGGYTFGSGTRLTVV.

In this sample, this clone turned up a few times. The chain uses TRBV11-2 and TRBJ1-6, with TRBD1 matching 9 bases. J gave up 9 bases and V 5 bases, and 5 bases lay outside the gene matches. CDR1 and CDR2 (germline): SGHAT, FQNNGV. The CDR3 has 14 residues. The CDR3 reads CASSVGDRASPLHF. The CDR3 DNA is TGTGCCAGCAGCGTAGGGGACAGGGCTTCACCCCTCCACTTT.

V gene TRBV5-1 combines with J gene TRBJ2-2; 8 nucleotides match TRBD1. Trimming took 0 bases from V and 4 from J; bases not matched to a gene: 5. This CDR3 comprises 16 residues. Germline CDR1 is SGHRS and CDR2 is YFSETQ. In DNA form, the CDR3 reads TGCGCCAGCAGCTTGGGTACAGGGGGTGTCACCGGGGAGCTGTTTTTT. Protein: CASSLGTGGVTGELFF.

J is TRBJ1-6 and V is TRBV9; tentatively, D is TRBD1 (5 bases). Trimming took 3 bases from V and 4 from J, leaving 11 bases between them. From germline, CDR1 is SGDLS and CDR2 YYNGEE. CDR3 length equals 15 residues. CDR3 nucleotide sequence: TGTGCCAGCAGCGCAGCCGGGGGATATAATTCACCCCTCCACTTT. It is translated as CASSAAGGYNSPLHF.

The chain has TRBV29-1 and TRBJ1-1; TRBD1 might be the D (6 bases). V was trimmed by 6 bases and J by 6 bases, leaving 11 bases between them. Germline values: CDR1 SQVTM, CDR2 ANQGSEA. The CDR3 spans 11 residues. DNA of the CDR3: TGCAGCGTCCTACAGGGCGCTGAAGCTTTCTTT. As protein: CSVLQGAEAFF.

The chain uses TRBV5-6 and TRBJ1-4; TRBD1 might be the D (6 bases). The V end lost 5 bases, the J end lost 7 bases, and 12 bases lay between the germline ends. This CDR3 comprises 13 residues. Germline CDR1 reads SGHDT; CDR2 reads YYEEEE. The CDR3 bases are TGTGCCAGCAGTAGGACAGATGGTGAAAAACTGTTTTTT. Amino acids: CASSRTDGEKLFF.

This rearrangement joins TRBV2 to TRBJ2-2; 7 nucleotides align to TRBD1. V shed 8 bases, J shed 0 bases, and the junction held 9 bases outside the gene matches. The CDR3 is 16 residues long. In germline, CDR1 is SNHLY, CDR2 FYNNEI. CDR3 loop: CASAPLGGANTGELFF. For the CDR3, the DNA is TGTGCCAGCGCCCCCCTAGGGGGCGCGAACACCGGGGAGCTGTTTTTT. Looking up the rest from reference TRBV2 and TRBJ2-2 gives the full variable domain: EPEVTQTPSHQVTQMGQEVILRCVPISNHLYFYWYRQILGQKVEFLVSFYNNEISEKSEIFDDQFSVERPDGSNFTLKIRSTKLEDSAMYFCASAPLGGANTGELFFGEGSRLTVL.

This clone appeared a single time. The chain joins TRBV7-7 to TRBJ2-3, with D possibly TRBD1 on 5 matching bases. The germline V gene has CDR1 SSHAT and CDR2 FNYEAQ (reference sequence). V lost 0 bases and J 0 bases, leaving 7 bases between the germline ends. This CDR3 comprises 15 residues. The CDR3: CASSLAAGSTDTQYF. CDR3 in DNA: TGTGCCAGCAGCTTAGCAGCAGGGAGCACAGATACGCAGTATTTT.

The V and J genes are TRBV6-5 and TRBJ1-3, with D possibly being TRBD1 (6 bases). The CDR3 contains 15 residues. CDR1 is MNHEY and CDR2 is SVGAGI in the germline V gene. Trimming shortened V by 4 bases and J by 0 bases, and 10 bases separated the two germline ends. DNA of the CDR3: TGTGCCAGCAGTTCCGACAGGAGCTCTGGAAACACCATATATTTT. This translates into CASSSDRSSGNTIYF.

This clone was counted once. This chain uses TRBV6-2 or TRBV6-3 with TRBJ2-5, with D unresolved. In germline, CDR1 is MNHEY, CDR2 SVGEGT. The CDR3 length is 12 residues. Trimming took off 6 bases at V and 5 bases at J, with 10 bases between the two ends. This CDR3 reads CASSPLRETQYF. The CDR3 DNA sequence: TGTGCCAGCAGCCCACTAAGGGAGACCCAGTACTTC.

The chain uses TRBV3-1 (or the pseudogene TRBV3-2) and TRBJ1-4, with D uncertain. This CDR3 has 12 amino acids. With 6 bases removed from V and 8 bases from J, the gap between germline ends came to 10 bases. CDR1 and CDR2 (germline): LGHDT, YNNKEL (reference sequence). The DNA for the CDR3 is TGTGCCAGCAGTCTCGGTTGGGAAAAACTGTTTTTT. Translation gives CASSLGWEKLFF.

The rearrangement uses TRBV10-3 and TRBJ2-5; TRBD2 matches 13 bases. The CDR3 has 17 residues. Trimming removed 6 bases from V and 4 bases from J; junction bases left unmatched: 11. Germline V gene sequence: CDR1 ENHRY, CDR2 SYGVKD. The CDR3 DNA is TGTGCCATCAGCATGGGACTAGCGGGGTCAGGGGGAGAGACCCAGTACTTC. It encodes CAISMGLAGSGGETQYF.

The chain couples TRBV7-9 to TRBJ1-1; D might be TRBD1 (5 bases). The V end was cut by 5 bases, the J end by 1 base, with 8 bases between. The CDR3 length is 13 residues. Germline V gives CDR1 SEHNR, CDR2 FQNEAQ (reference sequence). CDR3 DNA sequence: TGTGCCAGCAGCCTCGACAGGAACACTGAAGCTTTCTTT. Its protein product is CASSLDRNTEAFF.

This chain joins TRBV3-1 (or the pseudogene TRBV3-2) and TRBJ1-1; D is undetermined. This CDR3 is built from 13 residues. Trimming removed 4 bases at V and 11 bases at J, with 17 bases between. CDR1 is LGHDT, CDR2 YNNKEL, per germline (reference sequence). Written as DNA, the CDR3 is TGTGCCAGCAGCCCGGGAATCTTGGAGGTGGCTTTCTTT. Its translation: CASSPGILEVAFF.

J is TRBJ2-2 and V is TRBV9; 7 bases are a match to TRBD1. V was pared by 1 base and J by 4 bases, with 10 bases of the junction left unmatched. The CDR3 consists of 17 residues. Germline V gives CDR1 SGDLS, CDR2 YYNGEE. The CDR3: CASSVHPEGAGTGELFF. The DNA for the CDR3 is TGTGCCAGCAGCGTACACCCCGAGGGGGCGGGCACCGGGGAGCTGTTTTTT.

The chain is built from TRBV15 and TRBJ2-1, with D unresolved. CDR1 LNHNV and CDR2 YYDKDF come from the germline V gene (reference sequence). This CDR3 is 16 amino acids long. V was shortened by 0 bases and J by 0 bases, with 9 bases between the two germline ends. CDR3 DNA: TGTGCCACCAGCAGAGAACCGAGAAGCTCCTACAATGAGCAGTTCTTC. This gives the protein CATSREPRSSYNEQFF.

This clone was detected only a few times. The chain carries TRBV9 and TRBJ2-1, with a possible D match to TRBD1 (6 bases). The CDR3 consists of 15 residues. Germline V gene sequence: CDR1 SGDLS, CDR2 YYNGEE. Trimming took off 3 bases at V and 2 bases at J, with 12 bases between the two ends. CDR3 coding DNA: TGTGCCAGCAGCGCCAACAGGGCACCCTACAATGAGCAGTTCTTC. Encoded protein: CASSANRAPYNEQFF.

About this clone itself: In the same sample, other DNA sequences code for this CDR3. The chain combines TRBV5-1 with TRBJ2-5; a weak D match, TRBD2 (6 bases). CDR3 length: 14 residues. V shed 0 bases and J shed 5 bases, with 11 bases lying between them. Germline assignment: CDR1 SGHRS and CDR2 YFSETQ. The CDR3 coding sequence is TGCGCCAGCAGCTTGGGGGGCGGGGAGGAGACCCAGTACTTC. Its protein product is CASSLGGGEETQYF.

This clone was seen only once. The chain joins TRBV4-1 to TRBJ2-3, with D maybe TRBD2 (6 bases). Germline V gives CDR1 MGHRA, CDR2 YSYEKL. V lost 0 bases and J lost 2, with 12 bases in between. The CDR3 contains 16 residues. This chain's CDR3 is CASSQDARGLTDTQYF. CDR3 DNA sequence: TGCGCCAGCAGCCAAGACGCGAGGGGACTCACAGATACGCAGTATTTT.

The chain joins TRBV21-1 to TRBJ2-7; the table calls TRBD1, which could not be checked here. TRBV21-1 is classified as a pseudogene. The CDR3 is 15 residues long. CDR3 nucleotide sequence: TGTGCCACCTCCCAGGGGGCGGGGGCCCTCTACGAGCAGTACTTC. It specifies CATSQGAGALYEQYF.

This chain uses TRBV2 with TRBJ1-2, with 7 bases lining up with TRBD1. The germline V gene has CDR1 SNHLY and CDR2 FYNNEI. V lost 6 bases, J lost 7 bases, and 11 bases stayed unmatched. The CDR3 length is 14 residues. The CDR3 here is CASRAEGARPGYTF. The CDR3 DNA reads TGTGCCAGCAGGGCGGAGGGGGCGAGGCCTGGCTACACCTTC.

Note on this clone: Other DNA sequences of this sample code for an identical CDR3. Here the CDR3 reads CATSRDRGVNQPQHF. The DNA of the CDR3 is TGTGCCACCAGCAGAGATCGGGGAGTAAATCAGCCCCAGCATTTT. The genes are TRBV15 and TRBJ1-5; D remains unclear. Deletions cut 0 bases from V and 4 bases from J, with 10 bases between. The CDR3 totals 15 residues. CDR1 and CDR2 (germline): LNHNV, YYDKDF (reference sequence).

J is TRBJ2-7 and V is TRBV6-5; D may be TRBD1 (6 bases). Germline CDR1 and CDR2: MNHEY and SVGAGI. Trimming took off 5 bases at V and 3 bases at J, with 11 bases between the two ends. The CDR3 consists of 13 residues. The CDR3 nucleotides read TGTGCCAGCAGTCCTTGGACAGACTACGAGCAGTACTTC. Protein: CASSPWTDYEQYF.

The chain uses TRBV7-6 and TRBJ2-6; TRBD1 might be the D (6 bases). The length of the CDR3 is 19 residues. V dropped 1 base and J dropped 0 bases, with 16 bases sitting between them. Germline CDR1 is SGHVS and CDR2 is FNYEAQ. The DNA of the CDR3 is TGTGCCAGCAGCTTAGTCGGACAGAACTTGCCCTCTGGGGCCAACGTCCTGACTTTC. Its protein product is CASSLVGQNLPSGANVLTF.

This clone was observed a single time. The chain links TRBV27 to TRBJ2-1; D may be TRBD2 (5 bases). Germline values: CDR1 MNHEY, CDR2 SMNVEV (reference sequence). V was cut by 6 bases and J by 0 bases, with 12 bases left in between. This CDR3 spans 15 amino acids. CDR3 nucleotides: TGTGCCAGCAGCCCATTGGGGAGCTCCTACAATGAGCAGTTCTTC. It encodes CASSPLGSSYNEQFF.